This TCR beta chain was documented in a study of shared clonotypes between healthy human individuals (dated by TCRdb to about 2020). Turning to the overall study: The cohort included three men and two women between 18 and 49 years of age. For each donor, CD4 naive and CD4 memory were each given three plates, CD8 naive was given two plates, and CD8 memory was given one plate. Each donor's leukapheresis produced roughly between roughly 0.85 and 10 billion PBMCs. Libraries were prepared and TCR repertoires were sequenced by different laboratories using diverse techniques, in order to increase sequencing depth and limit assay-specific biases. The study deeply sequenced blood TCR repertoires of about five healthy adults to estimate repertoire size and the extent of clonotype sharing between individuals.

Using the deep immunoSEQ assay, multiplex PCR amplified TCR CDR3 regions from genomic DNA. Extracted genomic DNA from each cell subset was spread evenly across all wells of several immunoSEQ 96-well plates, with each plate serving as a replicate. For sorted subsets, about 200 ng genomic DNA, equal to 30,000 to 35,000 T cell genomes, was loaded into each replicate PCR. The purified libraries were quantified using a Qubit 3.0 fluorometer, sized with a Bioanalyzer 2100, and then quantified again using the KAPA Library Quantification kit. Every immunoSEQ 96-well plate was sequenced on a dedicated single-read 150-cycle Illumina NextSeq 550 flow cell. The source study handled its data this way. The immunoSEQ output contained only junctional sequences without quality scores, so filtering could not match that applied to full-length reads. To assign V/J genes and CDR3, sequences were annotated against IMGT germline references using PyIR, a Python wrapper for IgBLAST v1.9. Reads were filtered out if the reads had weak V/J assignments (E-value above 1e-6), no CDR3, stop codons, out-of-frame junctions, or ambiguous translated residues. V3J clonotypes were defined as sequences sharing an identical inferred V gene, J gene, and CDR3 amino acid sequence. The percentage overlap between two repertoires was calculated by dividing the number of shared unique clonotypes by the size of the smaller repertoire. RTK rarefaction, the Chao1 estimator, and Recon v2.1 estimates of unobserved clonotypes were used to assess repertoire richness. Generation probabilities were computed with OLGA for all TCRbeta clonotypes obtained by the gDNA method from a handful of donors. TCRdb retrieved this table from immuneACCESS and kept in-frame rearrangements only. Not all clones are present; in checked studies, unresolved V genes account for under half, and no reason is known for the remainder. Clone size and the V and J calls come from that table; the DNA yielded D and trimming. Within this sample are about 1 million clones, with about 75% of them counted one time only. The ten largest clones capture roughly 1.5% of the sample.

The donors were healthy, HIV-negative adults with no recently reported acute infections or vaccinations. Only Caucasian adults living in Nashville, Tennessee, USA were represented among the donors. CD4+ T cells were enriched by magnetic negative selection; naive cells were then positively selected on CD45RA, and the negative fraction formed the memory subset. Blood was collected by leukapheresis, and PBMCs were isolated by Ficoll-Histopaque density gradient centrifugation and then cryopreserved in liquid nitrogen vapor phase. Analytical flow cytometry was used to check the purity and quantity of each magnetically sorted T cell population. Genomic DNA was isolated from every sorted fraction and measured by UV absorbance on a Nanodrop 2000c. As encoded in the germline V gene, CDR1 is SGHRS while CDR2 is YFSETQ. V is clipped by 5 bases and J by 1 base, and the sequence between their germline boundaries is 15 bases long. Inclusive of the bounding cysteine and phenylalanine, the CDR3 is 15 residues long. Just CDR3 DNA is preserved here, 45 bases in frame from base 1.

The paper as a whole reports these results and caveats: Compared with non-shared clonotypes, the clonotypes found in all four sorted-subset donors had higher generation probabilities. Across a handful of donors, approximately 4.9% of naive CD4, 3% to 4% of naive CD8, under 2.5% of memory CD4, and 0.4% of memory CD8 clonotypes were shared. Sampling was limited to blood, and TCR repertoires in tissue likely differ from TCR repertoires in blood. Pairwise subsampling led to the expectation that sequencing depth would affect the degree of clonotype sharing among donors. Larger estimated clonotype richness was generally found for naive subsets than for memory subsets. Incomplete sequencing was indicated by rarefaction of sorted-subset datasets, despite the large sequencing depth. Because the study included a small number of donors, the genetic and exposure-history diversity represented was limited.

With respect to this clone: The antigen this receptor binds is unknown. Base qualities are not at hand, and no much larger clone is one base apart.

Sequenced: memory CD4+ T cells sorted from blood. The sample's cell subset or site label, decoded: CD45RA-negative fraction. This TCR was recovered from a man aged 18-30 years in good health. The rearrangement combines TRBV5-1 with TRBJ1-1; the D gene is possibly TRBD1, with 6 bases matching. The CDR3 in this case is CASRIQGDRNTEAFF. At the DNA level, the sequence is TGCGCCAGCAGGATACAGGGCGACAGGAACACTGAAGCTTTCTTT.